The rows below give T cell receptor beta chains drawn from one sample of a study of shared clonotypes between healthy human individuals. Using immunoSEQ multiplex PCR, the repertoire was profiled, and TCRdb retains in-frame clones only, with some absent. The sample holds about 2.1 million clones, about 94% seen once. Sequencing was done on a sample of naive CD8+ T cells from PBMCs. Source of these receptors: a man aged 18 to 35 in good health. Some clones in this sample may be carry-over from other donors' samples. Both conserved end residues are part of each CDR3. Fields, in order: clone size, D gene, V gene, J gene, CDR3 DNA, CDR3 protein. The D gene is left open where the match is weak. Size is stated for part of the rows, as once, few or many counts, or as a class when the clone is expanded.

.	.	TRBV25-1	TRBJ1-1	TGTGCCAGCAGTGAATATCGGACCCAACACACTGAAGCTTTCTTT	CASSEYRTQHTEAFF
.	TRBD1	TRBV7-2	TRBJ1-1	TGTGCCAGCAGCCAAAACAGGGGGGTTACTGAAGCTTTCTTT	CASSQNRGVTEAFF
.	.	TRBV27	TRBJ2-7	TGTGCCAGCAGTTTAACCGGACAGCTGACGTACGAGCAGTACTTC	CASSLTGQLTYEQYF
.	.	TRBV28	TRBJ2-7	TGTGCCAGCAGTTTTGAATATCCCTACGAGCAGTACTTC	CASSFEYPYEQYF
.	TRBD1	TRBV14	TRBJ2-4	TGTGCCAGCAGCCCCAGGGGGTTGCTAGCCAAAAACATTCAGTACTTC	CASSPRGLLAKNIQYF
once	TRBD1	TRBV4-3	TRBJ2-7	TGCGCCAGCAGCCAATGGGGACAGGGGGGCTACGAGCAGTACTTC	CASSQWGQGGYEQYF
once	.	TRBV7-9	TRBJ1-1	TGTGCCAGCAGCTTAGCCGTATTGAACACTGAAGCTTTCTTT	CASSLAVLNTEAFF
.	.	TRBV27	TRBJ2-3	TGTGCCAGCAGTTCCTCAGTGGATACGCAGTATTTT	CASSSSVDTQYF
.	.	TRBV11-2	TRBJ2-1	TGTGCCAGCAGCGGGACACCGAGCTCCTACAATGAGCAGTTCTTC	CASSGTPSSYNEQFF
.	TRBD1	TRBV7-9	TRBJ1-4	TGTGCCAGCAGCCTAGACCGGGACAGGGTTTCCGCAACTAATGAAAAACTGTTTTTT	CASSLDRDRVSATNEKLFF
.	TRBD1	TRBV14	TRBJ2-6	TGTGCCAGCAGCCCGGACAGGGTGTCCGGGGCCAACGTCCTGACTTTC	CASSPDRVSGANVLTF
once	.	TRBV27	TRBJ2-1	TGTGCCAGCAGTTCCTCTAGCGCCTACTCCTACAATGAGCAGTTCTTC	CASSSSSAYSYNEQFF
few	.	TRBV6-1	TRBJ1-5	TGTGCCATAAACAGGGTGGTTAAAGTAAATCAGCCCCAGCATTTT	CAINRVVKVNQPQHF
.	.	TRBV13	TRBJ2-3	TGTGCCAGCAGCCCGAGGGGAAAAGATACGCAGTATTTT	CASSPRGKDTQYF
.	TRBD2	TRBV14	TRBJ2-7	TGTGCCAGCAGCCTCAGGACTAGCGGGAGCGGGTCCTACGAGCAGTACTTC	CASSLRTSGSGSYEQYF
.	.	TRBV30	TRBJ1-4	TGTGCCTGGAGTGTTCCCAGGCAGAATGAAAAACTGTTTTTT	CAWSVPRQNEKLFF
.	.	TRBV6-1	TRBJ2-7	TGTGCCAGTAGGGGCGGGACCATCTCCTACGAGCAGTACTTC	CASRGGTISYEQYF
.	TRBD1	TRBV13	TRBJ1-1	TGTGCCGGCGGGGAGGGGGCTGACACTGAAGCTTTCTTT	CAGGEGADTEAFF
.	.	TRBV10-3	TRBJ2-2	TGTGCCATCAGTGACCAAGCAGGGGTCACCGGGGAGCTGTTTTTT	CAISDQAGVTGELFF
.	TRBD2	TRBV27	TRBJ2-1	TGTGCCAGCAGTTTATCGTGGCGGGAGCCCTACAATGAGCAGTTCTTC	CASSLSWREPYNEQFF
.	.	TRBV11-2	TRBJ1-1	TGTGCCAGCAGCTTACGGGGTAGGCAACGGGGCGCTGAAGCTTTCTTT	CASSLRGRQRGAEAFF
.	.	TRBV11-2	TRBJ2-1	TGTGCCAGCAGCTTAACCCCCCCGCGGGCGGCCGGCCTCGATGAGCAGTTCTTC	CASSLTPPRAAGLDEQFF
once	.	TRBV10-1	TRBJ2-1	TGCGCCAGCAGTGAACAGGGCTACAATGAGCAGTTCTTC	CASSEQGYNEQFF
.	TRBD2	TRBV29-1	TRBJ2-1	TGCAGCGTTGAAGGGGGACTAGCGGGGTACAATGAGCAGTTCTTC	CSVEGGLAGYNEQFF
.	.	TRBV21-1	TRBJ2-2	TGTGCCAGCAGCCAAGGACTAGCGACCGGGGAGCTGTTTTTT	CASSQGLATGELFF
.	TRBD2	TRBV28	TRBJ2-4	TGTGCCAGCAGTTTGCGGGGGGCAAACATTCAGTACTTC	CASSLRGANIQYF
.	.	TRBV28	TRBJ2-2	TGTGCCAGCAGTTTAGAGCAGGGACGCCCCGGGGAGCTGTTTTTT	CASSLEQGRPGELFF
.	.	TRBV11-2	TRBJ2-5	TGTGCCAGCAGCTTTGTGGGGTCGACTTACCAAGAGACCCAGTACTTC	CASSFVGSTYQETQYF
.	TRBD2	TRBV7-9	TRBJ2-1	TGTGCCAGCAGCGACAGAGGGCGGGAGGACTACAATGAGCAGTTCTTC	CASSDRGREDYNEQFF
.	TRBD1	TRBV6-5	TRBJ2-1	TGTGCCAGCAGGACTCCGGGACAGGGGTATGAGCAGTTCTTC	CASRTPGQGYEQFF
.	.	TRBV6-5	TRBJ2-1	TGTGCCAGCAGTCGTTACAGGTCCACCTACAATGAGCAGTTCTTC	CASSRYRSTYNEQFF
.	.	TRBV21-1	TRBJ1-5	TGTGCCAGCAGCAGGTACCCTCGTAATAGCAATCAGCCCCAGCATTTT	CASSRYPRNSNQPQHF
once	TRBD1	TRBV25-1	TRBJ2-5	TGTGCCAGCAGCGATTGGACTACAGGGGGCCAAGAGACCCAGTACTTC	CASSDWTTGGQETQYF
.	.	TRBV6-5	TRBJ2-7	TGTGCCAGCAGTAAAGTAAGGGGGGGAGGCGAGCAGTACTTC	CASSKVRGGGEQYF
.	TRBD1	TRBV7-9	TRBJ2-1	TGTGCCAGCACCCTGTCCGGACAGGGGGAAAATGAGCAGTTCTTC	CASTLSGQGENEQFF
.	TRBD1	TRBV28	TRBJ1-2	TGTGCCAGCAGCCAACTACTAGACAGGGATTATGGCTACACCTTC	CASSQLLDRDYGYTF
.	.	TRBV5-1	TRBJ1-4	TGCGCCAGCAGCTTCGACGGGACAGAAAAACTGTTTTTT	CASSFDGTEKLFF
.	.	TRBV5-6	TRBJ1-6	TGTGCCAGCAGCTTTGAGGGAAATAATTCACCCCTCCACTTT	CASSFEGNNSPLHF
.	.	TRBV19	TRBJ2-1	TGTGCCAGTAGTATGGGGTGGGTAGGCTCCTACAATGAGCAGTTCTTC	CASSMGWVGSYNEQFF
once	.	TRBV14	TRBJ1-4	TGTGCCAGCAGCCTCGTCCCCGGAACAACTAATGAAAAACTGTTTTTT	CASSLVPGTTNEKLFF
.	.	TRBV28	TRBJ2-1	TGTGCCAGCAGCCTAATCGGGAGCCTGTGGAATGAGCAGTTCTTC	CASSLIGSLWNEQFF
.	.	TRBV9	TRBJ2-7	TGTGCCAGCAGCGTAGCTACTGGGTACGAGCAGTACTTC	CASSVATGYEQYF
once	.	TRBV28	TRBJ2-7	TGTGCCAGCAGTACAGGGCTAGCGTTGACCTACGAGCAGTACTTC	CASSTGLALTYEQYF
once	TRBD1	TRBV7-9	TRBJ2-4	TGTGCCAGCAGCACCAGACAGGGGCCCATTAAAAACATTCAGTACTTC	CASSTRQGPIKNIQYF
.	.	TRBV4-3	TRBJ2-4	TGCGCCAGCAGCCAAGATTTGATAGGAAGGCCAAAAAACATTCAGTACTTC	CASSQDLIGRPKNIQYF
once	TRBD2	TRBV10-1	TRBJ2-1	TGCGCCAGCAGTGGAGCGGGAGGTTCCGGGGGTGAGCAGTTCTTC	CASSGAGGSGGEQFF
.	.	TRBV4-1	TRBJ2-2	TGCGCCAGCAGCCAAGGACCTGGGGGTACCGGGGAGCTGTTTTTT	CASSQGPGGTGELFF
.	.	TRBV13	TRBJ2-7	TGTGCCAGCAGCGCGGGGGGGGACAGGGCCTACGAGCAGTACTTC	CASSAGGDRAYEQYF
.	.	TRBV28	TRBJ2-3	TGTGCCAGTCGGACCAGGGCAGATACGCAGTATTTT	CASRTRADTQYF
once	TRBD1	TRBV6-6	TRBJ2-7	TGTGCCAGCAGTTACTCGACCCACAGGGGATACGAGCAGTACTTC	CASSYSTHRGYEQYF